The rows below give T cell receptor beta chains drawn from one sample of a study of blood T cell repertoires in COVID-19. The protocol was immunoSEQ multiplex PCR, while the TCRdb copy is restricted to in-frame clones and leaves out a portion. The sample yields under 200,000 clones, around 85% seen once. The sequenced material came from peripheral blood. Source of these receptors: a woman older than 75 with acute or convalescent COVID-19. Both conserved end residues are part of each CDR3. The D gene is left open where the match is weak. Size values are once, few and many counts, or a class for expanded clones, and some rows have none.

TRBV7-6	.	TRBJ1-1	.	CASSLDGREAFF	TGTGCCAGCAGCTTAGATGGGCGTGAAGCTTTCTTT
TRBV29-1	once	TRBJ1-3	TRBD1	CSVGDSNSGNTIYF	TGCAGCGTCGGGGACAGTAACTCTGGAAACACCATATATTTT
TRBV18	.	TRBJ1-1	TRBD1	CASSPSQGEGTEAFF	TGTGCCAGCTCACCGTCACAGGGGGAAGGGACTGAAGCTTTCTTT
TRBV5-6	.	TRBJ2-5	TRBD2	CASSLPPGRGETQYF	TGTGCCAGCAGCCTCCCCCCGGGGAGGGGTGAGACCCAGTACTTC
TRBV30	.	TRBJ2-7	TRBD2	CAGTSGSGYNEQYF	TGTGCCGGGACTAGCGGGAGCGGTTATAACGAGCAGTACTTC
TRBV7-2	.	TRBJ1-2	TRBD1	CASRWDRDKGYTF	TGTGCCAGCAGGTGGGACAGGGACAAAGGCTACACCTTC
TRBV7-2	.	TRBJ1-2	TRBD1	CASSSRDSRRYGYTF	TGTGCCAGCAGCTCCCGGGACAGCCGGCGGTATGGCTACACCTTC
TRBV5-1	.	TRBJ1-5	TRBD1	CASSPDRADQPQHF	TGCGCCAGCAGCCCGGACAGGGCGGATCAGCCCCAGCATTTT
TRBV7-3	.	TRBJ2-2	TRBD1	CASSPPGTGSGELFF	TGTGCCAGCAGCCCACCCGGGACAGGGTCCGGGGAGCTGTTTTTT
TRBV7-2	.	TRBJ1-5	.	CASSLAGGQPQHF	TGTGCCAGCAGCTTAGCCGGGGGTCAGCCCCAGCATTTT
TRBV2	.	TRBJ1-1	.	CASSYREANTEAFF	TGTGCCAGCAGTTACAGGGAAGCGAACACTGAAGCTTTCTTT
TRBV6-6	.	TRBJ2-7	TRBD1	CASSIPGQAPYEQYF	TGTGCCAGCAGTATACCGGGACAGGCGCCCTACGAGCAGTACTTC
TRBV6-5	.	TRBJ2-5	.	CASRPGGRWETQYF	TGTGCCAGCAGACCTGGGGGCAGGTGGGAGACCCAGTACTTC
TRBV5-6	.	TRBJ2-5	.	CASSLAGRGQETQYF	TGTGCCAGCAGCTTGGCGGGGCGGGGTCAAGAGACCCAGTACTTC
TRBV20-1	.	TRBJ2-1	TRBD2	CSASSPTSGAIQFF	TGCAGTGCTAGTTCCCCGACTAGCGGGGCGATACAGTTCTTC
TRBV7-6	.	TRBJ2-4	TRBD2	CASSLEASGGPGAKNIQYF	TGTGCCAGCAGCTTAGAGGCTAGCGGGGGACCCGGAGCCAAAAACATTCAGTACTTC
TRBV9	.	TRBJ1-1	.	CASSDVGGTEAFF	TGTGCCAGCAGCGATGTGGGGGGAACCGAAGCTTTCTTT
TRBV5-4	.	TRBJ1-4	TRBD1	CASRPWGQTNEKLFF	TGTGCCAGCAGGCCTTGGGGACAGACTAATGAAAAACTGTTTTTT
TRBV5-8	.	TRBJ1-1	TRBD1	CASSYGQGRGGAFF	TGTGCCAGCAGCTACGGACAGGGAAGAGGGGGTGCTTTCTTT
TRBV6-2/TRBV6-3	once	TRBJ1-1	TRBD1	CASSLYRGNTEAFF	TGTGCCAGCAGTTTATACAGGGGGAACACTGAAGCTTTCTTT
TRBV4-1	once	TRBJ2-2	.	CASSLQENTGELFF	TGCGCCAGCAGCCTACAAGAGAACACCGGGGAGCTGTTTTTT
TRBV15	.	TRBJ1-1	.	CATSSLNSRNTEAFF	TGTGCCACCAGCAGCCTGAACAGTAGAAACACTGAAGCTTTCTTT
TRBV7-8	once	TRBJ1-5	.	CASSSIGRRLNQPQHF	TGTGCCAGCAGCTCCATCGGCAGGCGCCTCAATCAGCCCCAGCATTTT
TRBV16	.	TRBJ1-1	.	CASSRRGNTEAFF	TGTGCCAGCAGCCGGCGGGGTAACACTGAAGCTTTCTTT
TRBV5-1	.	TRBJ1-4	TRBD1	CASSLLGQGSNEKLFF	TGCGCCAGCAGCTTGTTGGGACAGGGTTCTAATGAAAAACTGTTTTTT
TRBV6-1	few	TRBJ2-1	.	CASNEQGINEQFF	TGTGCCAGCAATGAACAGGGTATCAATGAGCAGTTCTTC
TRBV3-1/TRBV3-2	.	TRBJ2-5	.	CASSLLETQYF	TGTGCCAGCAGCCTTCTGGAGACCCAGTACTTC
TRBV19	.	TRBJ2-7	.	CASSIGRGNAYEQYF	TGTGCCAGTAGTATAGGGAGGGGAAATGCCTACGAGCAGTACTTC
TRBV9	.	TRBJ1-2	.	CASSVDPTGTPLTF	TGTGCCAGCAGCGTAGACCCCACAGGGACCCCCCTCACCTTC
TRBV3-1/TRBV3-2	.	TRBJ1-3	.	CASSQFRGSGNTIYF	TGTGCCAGCAGCCAATTCAGGGGCTCTGGAAACACCATATATTTT
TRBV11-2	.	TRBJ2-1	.	CASSLDRNNEQFF	TGTGCCAGCAGCTTAGATCGTAACAATGAGCAGTTCTTC
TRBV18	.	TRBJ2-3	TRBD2	CASSLGTSGTDTQYF	TGTGCCAGCTCCCTTGGGACTAGCGGTACAGATACGCAGTATTTT
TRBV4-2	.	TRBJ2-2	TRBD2	CASSQMGGRRPGELFF	TGTGCCAGCAGCCAGATGGGGGGGAGACGTCCCGGGGAGCTGTTTTTT
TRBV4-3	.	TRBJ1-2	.	CASSPGGGQTYGYTF	TGCGCCAGCAGCCCCGGGGGGGGGCAAACCTATGGCTACACCTTC
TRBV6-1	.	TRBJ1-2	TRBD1	CASSEAMGQSNYGYTF	TGTGCCAGCAGTGAAGCGATGGGACAGAGCAACTATGGCTACACCTTC
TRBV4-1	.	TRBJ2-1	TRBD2	CASSQELAGGPTYNEQFF	TGCGCCAGCAGCCAAGAACTAGCGGGGGGGCCGACGTACAATGAGCAGTTCTTC
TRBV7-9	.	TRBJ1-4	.	CASSRGEKLFF	TGTGCCAGCAGCAGAGGTGAAAAACTGTTTTTT
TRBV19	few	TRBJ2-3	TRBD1	CASSRGTGSYF	TGTGCCAGTAGTAGGGGGACAGGGTCGTATTTT
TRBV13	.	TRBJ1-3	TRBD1	CASSPGQGEFSGNTIYF	TGTGCCAGCAGCCCGGGACAGGGGGAATTCTCTGGAAACACCATATATTTT
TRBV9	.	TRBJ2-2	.	CASSVATEGGTGELFF	TGTGCCAGCAGCGTAGCTACCGAGGGTGGTACCGGGGAGCTGTTTTTT
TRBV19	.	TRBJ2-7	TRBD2	CASSIIAGRGEQYF	TGTGCCAGTAGTATAATAGCGGGAAGGGGGGAGCAGTACTTC
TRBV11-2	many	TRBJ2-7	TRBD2	CASSFLAGDYEQYF	TGTGCCAGCAGCTTTCTAGCGGGGGACTACGAGCAGTACTTC